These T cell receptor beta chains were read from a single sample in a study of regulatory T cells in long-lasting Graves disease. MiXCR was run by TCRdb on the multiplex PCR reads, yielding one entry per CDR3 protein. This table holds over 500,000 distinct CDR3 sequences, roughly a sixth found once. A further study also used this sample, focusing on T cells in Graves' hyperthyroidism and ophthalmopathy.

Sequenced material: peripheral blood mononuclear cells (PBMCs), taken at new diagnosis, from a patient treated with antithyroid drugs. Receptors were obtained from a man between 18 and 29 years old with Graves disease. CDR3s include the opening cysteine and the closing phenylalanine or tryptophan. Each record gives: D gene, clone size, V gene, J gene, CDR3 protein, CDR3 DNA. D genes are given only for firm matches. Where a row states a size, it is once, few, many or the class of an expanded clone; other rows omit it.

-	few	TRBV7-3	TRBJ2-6	CASSAPTGSSGANVLTF	TGTGCCAGCAGCGCCCCCACAGGGAGCTCTGGGGCCAACGTCCTGACTTTC
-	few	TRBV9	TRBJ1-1	CASSVGPGLNTEAFF	TGTGCCAGCAGCGTAGGGCCAGGGCTGAACACTGAAGCTTTCTTT
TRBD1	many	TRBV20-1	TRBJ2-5	CSAGTDRVLETQYF	TGCAGTGCTGGGACGGACAGGGTATTGGAGACCCAGTACTTC
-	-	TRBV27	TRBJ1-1	CASSPLTGDTEAFF	TGTGCCAGCAGTCCGCTGACGGGGGACACTGAAGCTTTCTTT
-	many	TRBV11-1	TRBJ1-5	CASSPRGWSQPQHF	TGTGCCAGCAGCCCGCGGGGTTGGAGTCAGCCCCAGCATTTT
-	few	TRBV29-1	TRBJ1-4	CSVGQPLSEKLFF	TGCAGCGTTGGACAGCCCTTAAGCGAAAAACTGTTTTTT
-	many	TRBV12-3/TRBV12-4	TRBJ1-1	CASKWPGNTEAFF	TGTGCCAGCAAGTGGCCCGGGAACACTGAAGCTTTCTTT
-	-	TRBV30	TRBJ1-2	CAWSVGRGYGYTF	TGTGCCTGGAGTGTAGGACGGGGGTATGGCTACACCTTC
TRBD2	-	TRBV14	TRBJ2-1	CASSLLRGAYNEQFF	TGTGCCAGCAGCCTTCTGCGGGGGGCCTACAATGAGCAGTTCTTC
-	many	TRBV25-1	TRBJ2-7	CASSGNSGEQYF	TGTGCCAGCAGCGGCAATTCTGGGGAGCAGTACTTC
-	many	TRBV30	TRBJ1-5	CAWSVGSSQPQHF	TGTGCCTGGAGTGTCGGCAGCAGTCAGCCCCAGCATTTT
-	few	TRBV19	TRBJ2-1	CASSIVGSLNEQFF	TGTGCCAGTAGTATAGTTGGCAGCCTCAATGAGCAGTTCTTC
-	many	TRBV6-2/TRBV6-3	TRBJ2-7	CASSIRAAYEQYF	TGTGCCAGCAGTATCCGGGCCGCCTACGAGCAGTACTTC
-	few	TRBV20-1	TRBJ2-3	CSAGLDTQYF	TGCAGTGCCGGATTAGATACGCAGTATTTT
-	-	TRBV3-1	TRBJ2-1	CASSQLTSRASYNEQFF	TGTGCCAGCAGCCAACTAACTAGCCGCGCCTCCTACAATGAGCAGTTCTTC
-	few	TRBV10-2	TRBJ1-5	CASSDTADGFYSNQPQHF	TGCGCCAGCAGTGATACGGCGGACGGCTTTTATAGCAATCAGCCCCAGCATTTT
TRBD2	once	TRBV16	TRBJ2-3	CASSRLSRTSEERDTQYF	TGTGCCAGCAGCCGACTTAGTAGGACTAGCGAGGAGCGAGATACGCAGTATTTT
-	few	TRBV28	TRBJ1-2	CASTAPAPKINYGYTF	TGTGCCAGCACCGCCCCGGCTCCGAAGATTAACTATGGCTACACCTTC
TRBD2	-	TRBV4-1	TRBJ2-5	CASSRTSGPTGEETQYF	TGCGCCAGCAGCCGGACTAGCGGGCCCACCGGGGAGGAGACCCAGTACTTC
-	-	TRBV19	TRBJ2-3	CASSAGTPLGDTQYF	TGTGCCAGTAGTGCCGGGACACCCCTGGGGGATACGCAGTATTTT
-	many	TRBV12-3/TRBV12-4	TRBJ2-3	CASSFRPTDTQYF	TGTGCCAGCAGTTTTAGACCCACAGATACGCAGTATTTT
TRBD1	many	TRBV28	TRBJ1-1	CASRLTGYFTEAFF	TGTGCCAGCAGGTTGACAGGGTATTTCACTGAAGCTTTCTTT
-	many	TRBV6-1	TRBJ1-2	CATTPGKDYGYTF	TGTGCCACGACCCCAGGGAAAGACTATGGCTACACCTTC
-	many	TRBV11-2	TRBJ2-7	CASSLNYPEQYF	TGTGCCAGCAGCTTAAATTACCCCGAGCAGTACTTC
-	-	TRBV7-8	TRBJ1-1	CASSLDSSEAFF	TGTGCCAGCAGCTTAGACTCATCTGAAGCTTTCTTT
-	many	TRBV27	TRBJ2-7	CASSLGVRGSREQYF	TGTGCCAGCAGTTTAGGGGTCAGGGGAAGTCGCGAGCAGTACTTC
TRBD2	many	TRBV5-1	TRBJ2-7	CASSPGGRSYEQYF	TGTGCCAGCTCACCGGGGGGGCGCTCCTACGAGCAGTACTTC
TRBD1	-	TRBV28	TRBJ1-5	CASTTGDGNQPQHF	TGTGCCAGCACGACAGGGGATGGCAATCAGCCCCAGCATTTT
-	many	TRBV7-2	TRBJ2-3	CASSPEGLTDTQYF	TGTGCCAGCAGCCCCGAGGGGCTCACAGATACGCAGTATTTT
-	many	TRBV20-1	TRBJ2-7	CSARDQRGTYEQYF	TGCAGTGCTAGAGATCAGCGCGGGACCTACGAGCAGTACTTC
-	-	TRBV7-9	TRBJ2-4	CASSSSVGESLEYF	TGTGCCAGCAGCTCCTCGGTCGGTGAGTCTTTGGAGTACTTC
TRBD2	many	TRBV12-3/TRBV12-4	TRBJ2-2	CASSRLAGPRDTGELFF	TGTGCCAGCAGTAGACTAGCGGGGCCGCGAGACACCGGGGAGCTGTTTTTT
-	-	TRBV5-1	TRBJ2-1	CASSLVITRVRDEQFF	TGCGCCAGCAGCTTGGTAATAACGAGGGTTCGGGATGAGCAGTTCTTC
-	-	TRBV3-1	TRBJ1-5	CASSQDTGVYQPQHF	TGTGCCAGCAGCCAAGATACCGGGGTATACCAGCCCCAGCATTTT
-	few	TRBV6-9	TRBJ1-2	CASSSRTPAGYTF	TGTGCCAGCAGTTCCCGGACCCCGGCGGGCTACACCTTC
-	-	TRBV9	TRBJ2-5	CASSVAGRGGQETQYF	TGTGCCAGCAGCGTAGCTGGCAGGGGAGGGCAAGAGACCCAGTACTTC
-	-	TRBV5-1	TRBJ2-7	CASSVGPRSSGYEQYF	TGCGCCAGCAGCGTCGGTCCTAGGAGTAGCGGCTACGAGCAGTACTTC
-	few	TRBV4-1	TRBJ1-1	CASSQDDAVNTEAFF	TGCGCCAGCAGCCAAGATGATGCGGTGAACACTGAAGCTTTCTTT
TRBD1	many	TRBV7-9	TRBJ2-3	CASSSQGDRRTDTQYF	TGTGCCAGCAGCTCCCAGGGGGACAGACGCACAGATACGCAGTATTTT
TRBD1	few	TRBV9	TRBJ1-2	CASSEGTDRNYGYTF	TGTGCCAGCAGCGAAGGGACAGATCGAAACTATGGCTACACCTTC
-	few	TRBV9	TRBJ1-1	CASSVWGNTEAFF	TGTGCCAGCAGCGTCTGGGGGAACACTGAAGCTTTCTTT
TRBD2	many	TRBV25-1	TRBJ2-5	CASLASGGAKTQYF	TGTGCCAGCTTGGCGTCGGGGGGGGCAAAGACCCAGTACTTC
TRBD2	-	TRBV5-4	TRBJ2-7	CASSGDSGTSGRGDEQYF	TGTGCCAGCAGCGGGGATTCCGGGACTAGCGGGAGAGGTGACGAGCAGTACTTC
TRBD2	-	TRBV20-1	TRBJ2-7	CSARPRTSGNTYEQYF	TGCAGTGCTAGACCGAGGACTAGCGGGAATACCTACGAGCAGTACTTC
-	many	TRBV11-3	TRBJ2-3	CASSLGGGTTDTQYF	TGTGCCAGCAGCTTAGGAGGCGGGACAACAGATACGCAGTATTTT
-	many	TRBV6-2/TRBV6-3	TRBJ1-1	CASSYLVGGGTEAFF	TGTGCCAGCAGTTATCTTGTGGGGGGCGGCACTGAAGCTTTCTTT
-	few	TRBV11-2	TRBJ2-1	CASSLDHGLARGTGNEQFF	TGTGCCAGCAGCTTAGATCACGGGCTAGCTCGGGGCACCGGAAATGAGCAGTTCTTC
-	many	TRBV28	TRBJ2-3	CASRQQGGDTQYF	TGTGCCAGCAGGCAACAGGGGGGGGATACGCAGTATTTT
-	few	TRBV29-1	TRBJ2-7	CSVSPGGDLNEQYF	TGCAGCGTTTCCCCCGGAGGGGACTTGAACGAGCAGTACTTC
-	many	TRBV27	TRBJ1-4	CASSSRAHPAGNPTNEKLFF	TGTGCCAGCAGTTCCAGAGCCCACCCCGCCGGCAATCCAACTAATGAAAAACTGTTTTTT
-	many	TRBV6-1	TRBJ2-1	CASSKSPGPLGDNEQFF	TGTGCCAGCAGTAAATCCCCGGGCCCGCTAGGGGACAATGAGCAGTTCTTC
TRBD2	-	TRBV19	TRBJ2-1	CASSLSSGRAVGNEQFF	TGTGCCAGTAGTCTCAGTAGCGGGAGGGCCGTTGGCAATGAGCAGTTCTTC
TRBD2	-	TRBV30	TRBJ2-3	CVWSILAGGMVADTQYF	TGTGTCTGGAGTATTCTAGCGGGAGGGATGGTCGCAGATACGCAGTATTTT
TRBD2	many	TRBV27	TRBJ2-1	CASSLSGTSGNNEQFF	TGTGCCAGCAGCCTGTCCGGGACTAGCGGGAACAATGAGCAGTTCTTC
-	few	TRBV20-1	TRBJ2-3	CSARPGESDTQYF	TGCAGTGCCCGTCCAGGGGAGTCAGATACGCAGTATTTT
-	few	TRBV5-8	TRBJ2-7	CASSLAPGAYEQYF	TGTGCCAGCAGCTTGGCACCAGGGGCCTACGAGCAGTACTTC
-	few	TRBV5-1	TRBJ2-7	CASRRLARGSREQYF	TGCGCCAGCAGGAGGTTAGCGAGGGGGTCTAGGGAGCAGTACTTC
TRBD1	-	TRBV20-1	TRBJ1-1	CSASLTGGYTEAFF	TGCAGTGCCTCCCTAACAGGGGGTTACACTGAAGCTTTCTTT